Following are 14 T cell receptor beta chains from one sample sequenced in a study of graft-versus-host responses after intestinal transplantation. Assay: immunoSEQ multiplex PCR; the TCRdb copy retains only in-frame clones and omits some. The table has about 25,000 clones, roughly 94% seen once. Specimen: PBMCs, collected 156 days after intestinal transplant. The receptors shown here come from a human patient who received an intestinal transplant, so some T cells may come from the graft donor.

This chain uses TRBV6-1 with TRBJ1-5; D is possibly TRBD1 (6 bases). The CDR3 covers 14 residues. V dropped 7 bases and J dropped 4 bases, with 14 bases sitting between them. The germline V gene has CDR1 MNHNS and CDR2 SASEGT. CDR3 sequence reads: CASTGGGWNQPQHF. The CDR3 region has the DNA TGTGCCAGCACCGGCGGGGGCTGGAATCAGCCCCAGCATTTT.

This chain joins TRBV30 and TRBJ1-1; D is undetermined. The ends were cut back, 2 bases at V and 0 bases at J, with 10 bases in the middle. Germline-derived CDR1 and CDR2 are GTSNPN and SVGIG (reference sequence). The CDR3 is 14 amino acids. The CDR3 reads CAWSLLGVNTEAFF. CDR3 nucleotide sequence: TGTGCCTGGAGTTTACTCGGGGTGAACACTGAAGCTTTCTTT.

The chain recombines TRBV5-1 with TRBJ2-6, with D uncertain. Between the trimmed V and J ends, which lost 4 bases and 0 bases, there was a span of 14 bases. The CDR3 covers 17 residues. The germline V gene encodes CDR1 SGHRS and CDR2 YFSETQ. Here the CDR3 reads CASSGVGRTSGANVLTF. The CDR3 DNA sequence: TGCGCCAGCAGCGGAGTAGGACGGACCTCTGGGGCCAACGTCCTGACTTTC.

The gene calls are TRBV4-1 and TRBJ1-1; 11 bases line up with TRBD1. From germline, CDR1 is MGHRA and CDR2 YSYEKL. This CDR3 spans 17 amino acids. Trimming took 0 bases from V and 1 from J; bases not matched to a gene: 4. CDR3 in amino acids: CASSQDRTGGWNTEAFF. DNA of the CDR3: TGCGCCAGCAGCCAAGATAGGACAGGGGGCTGGAACACTGAAGCTTTCTTT.

The chain has TRBV5-6 and TRBJ2-7, with D unresolved. V shed 3 bases and J shed 4 bases, with 20 bases lying between them. CDR1 and CDR2 (germline): SGHDT, YYEEEE. The CDR3 loop spans 16 amino acids. CDR3 DNA: TGTGCCAGCAGCTGGGGAACTTTTTATCAAACTTACGAGCAGTACTTC. Encoded protein: CASSWGTFYQTYEQYF.

The chain employs TRBV28 and TRBJ1-2, with 7 bases aligning to TRBD1. There are 13 residues in the CDR3. From germline, CDR1 is MDHEN and CDR2 SYDVKM. Trimming took 6 bases from V and 7 from J; bases not matched to a gene: 8. This CDR3 is CASRTRQGVGYTF. DNA for the CDR3: TGTGCCAGCAGAACTAGACAGGGAGTTGGCTACACCTTC.

The chain employs TRBV29-1 and TRBJ2-2, with D possibly TRBD2 on 5 matching bases. The CDR3 consists of 11 residues. Trimming removed 6 bases from V and 7 bases from J, with 9 bases in between. The germline gives CDR1 SQVTM, CDR2 ANQGSEA. The CDR3 sequence is CSVRTFGELFF. As DNA, the CDR3 is TGCAGCGTCCGGACTTTCGGGGAGCTGTTTTTT.

Of note for this clone: The junction and the germline gene differ at one end; a read error may be behind it. The chain joins TRBV6-6 to TRBJ2-5; TRBD1 aligns across 9 bases. Germline V CDR1 and CDR2: MNHNY, SVGAGI (reference sequence). The CDR3 covers 15 residues. CDR3 sequence: CASSDQTGGVEAQYF. DNA for the CDR3: TGTGCCAGCAGTGATCAGACAGGGGGGGTAGAGGCCCAGTACTTC.

This rearrangement joins TRBV5-1 to TRBJ1-2; unclear D gene. Germline CDR1 and CDR2: SGHRS and YFSETQ. The CDR3 extends over 14 amino acids. Trimming pared 1 base from V and 4 bases from J, leaving 11 bases between. The CDR3 is CASSLQWISYGYTF. The CDR3 DNA reads as TGCGCCAGCAGCTTGCAATGGATTTCCTATGGCTACACCTTC. Drawing the rest from reference TRBV5-1 and TRBJ1-2, the complete variable domain is KAGVTQTPRYLIKTRGQQVTLSCSPISGHRSVSWYQQTPGQGLQFLFEYFSETQRNKGNFPGRFSGRQFSNSRSEMNVSTLELGDSALYLCASSLQWISYGYTFGSGTRLTVV.

This chain joins TRBV6-5 and TRBJ1-4; D uncertain. The CDR3 totals 16 residues. Trimming removed 0 bases from V and 5 bases from J, with 13 bases in between. From germline, CDR1 is MNHEY and CDR2 SVGAGI. CDR3 sequence (DNA): TGTGCCAGCAGTTACTCTGGTGGCTTCTCAAATGAAAAACTGTTTTTT. Protein product: CASSYSGGFSNEKLFF.

The chain is built from TRBV28 and TRBJ2-1; D is unclear. Germline V CDR1 and CDR2: MDHEN, SYDVKM. The CDR3 is 13 amino acids. Trimming pared 3 bases from V and 4 bases from J, leaving 7 bases between. The CDR3 DNA sequence: TGTGCCAGCAGTTTCGGCTGGTACAATGAGCAGTTCTTC. Encoded protein: CASSFGWYNEQFF.

This clone appeared a single time. The chain has TRBV28 and TRBJ1-6, with 10 bases aligning to TRBD1. Germline CDR1 reads MDHEN; CDR2 reads SYDVKM. The V segment lost 4 bases and the J segment 8 bases; nucleotides outside the gene matches: 5. The CDR3 is 15 residues long. DNA of the CDR3: TGTGCCAGCAGTTCTCCCGGGACAGGGGATTCACCCCTCCACTTT. Translation: CASSSPGTGDSPLHF.

The chain couples TRBV19 to TRBJ1-1; unclear D gene. Germline values: CDR1 LNHDA, CDR2 SQIVND (reference sequence). This CDR3 comprises 13 residues. With 7 bases removed from V and 10 bases from J, the gap between germline ends came to 19 bases. The CDR3 protein is CASNQAGLEGAFF. CDR3 DNA sequence: TGTGCCAGTAACCAGGCGGGCCTCGAAGGAGCTTTCTTT.

The chain is built from TRBV14 and TRBJ2-5; TRBD1 aligns across 7 bases. This CDR3 has 15 residues. Germline V gene lookup returns CDR1 SGHDN and CDR2 FVKESK. Trimming at V came to 1 base and at J to 5 bases, leaving 7 bases not matched to a gene. The CDR3 bases are TGTGCCAGCAGCCAAGCCGCAGGGGGACGGGAGACCCAGTACTTC. It specifies CASSQAAGGRETQYF. The variable domain in full, with the rest retrieved from reference TRBV14 and TRBJ2-5, is EAGVTQFPSHSVIEKGQTVTLRCDPISGHDNLYWYRRVMGKEIKFLLHFVKESKQDESGMPNNRFLAERTGGTYSTLKVQPAELEDSGVYFCASSQAAGGRETQYFGPGTRLLVL.